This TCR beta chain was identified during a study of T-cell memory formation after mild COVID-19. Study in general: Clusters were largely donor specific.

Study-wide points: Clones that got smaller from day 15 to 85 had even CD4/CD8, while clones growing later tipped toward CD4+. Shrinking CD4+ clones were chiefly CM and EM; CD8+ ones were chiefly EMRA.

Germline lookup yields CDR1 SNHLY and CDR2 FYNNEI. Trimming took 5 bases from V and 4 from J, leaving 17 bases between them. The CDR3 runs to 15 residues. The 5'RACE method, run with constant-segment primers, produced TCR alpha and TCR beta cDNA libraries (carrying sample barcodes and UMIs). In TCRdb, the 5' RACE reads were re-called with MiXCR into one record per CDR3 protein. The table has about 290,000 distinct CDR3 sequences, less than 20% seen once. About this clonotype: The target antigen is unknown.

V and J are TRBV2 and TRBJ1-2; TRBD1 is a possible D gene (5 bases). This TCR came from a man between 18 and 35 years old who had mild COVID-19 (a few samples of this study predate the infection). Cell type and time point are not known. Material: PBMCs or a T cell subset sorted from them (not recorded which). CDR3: CASSLGPGGGYGYTF. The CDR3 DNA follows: TGTGCCAGCAGTCTTGGTCCCGGTGGGGGCTATGGCTACACCTTC.